Listed here are 20 T cell receptor beta chains from one sample, sequenced in a study of T cell responses to AZD1222 COVID-19 vaccine. Data came from immunoSEQ multiplex PCR; TCRdb stores just in-frame clones and leaves some out. Of over 150,000 clones in the sample, 87% were seen once. The source material was peripheral blood, sampled on day 0 of AZD1222 vaccination. The receptors stem from an adult in good health.

The rearrangement joins TRBV12-2 to TRBJ1-6. TRBV12-2 is flagged as a pseudogene. The length of the CDR3 is 12 residues. The CDR3 is CASREGDSPLHF. DNA of the CDR3: TGTGCAAGTCGCGAGGGAGATTCACCCCTCCACTTT.

CDR3 nucleotide sequence: TGCGCCAGCAGCCAGCGGGATACAGGGACCTACGAGCAGTACTTC. Its protein is CASSQRDTGTYEQYF. The rearrangement uses TRBV4-1 and TRBJ2-7; either TRBD1 or TRBD2 may supply D (6 bases each). CDR1 MGHRA and CDR2 YSYEKL come from the germline V gene. CDR3 length equals 15 residues. V shed 3 bases and J shed 2 bases, with 14 bases lying between them.

The count of this clone is one. J is TRBJ1-3 and V is TRBV15; 8 bases line up with TRBD1. Trimming removed 0 bases from V and 0 bases from J; junction bases left unmatched: 10. CDR1 and CDR2 (germline): LNHNV, YYDKDF (reference sequence). The CDR3 extends over 19 amino acids. This CDR3 is CATSRDLRQGATSGNTIYF. The CDR3 DNA reads TGTGCCACCAGCAGAGATCTCCGGCAGGGGGCCACCTCTGGAAACACCATATATTTT.

The chain is built from TRBV5-1 and TRBJ1-1; 7 bases line up with TRBD1. CDR1 and CDR2 from the germline V gene are SGHRS and YFSETQ. Unmatched junction bases numbered 5, after V lost 0 bases and J lost 9 bases. This CDR3 spans 13 amino acids. CDR3 coding DNA: TGCGCCAGCAGCTTGGACCCGGGACAGAAAGCTTTCTTT. Protein sequence: CASSLDPGQKAFF.

This clone was seen only once. V gene TRBV21-1 combines with J gene TRBJ1-4; the D call in the table, TRBD1, was not verified against the DNA. TRBV21-1 is termed a pseudogene. This CDR3 has 17 residues. The CDR3 spells CASSRRTAYATNEKLFF. The CDR3, as DNA: TGTGCCAGCAGCAGAAGGACAGCCTATGCAACTAATGAAAAACTGTTTTTT.

The rearrangement joins TRBV6-5 to TRBJ1-5; D not resolved. From germline, CDR1 is MNHEY and CDR2 SVGAGI. V lost 7 bases to trimming and J lost 13 bases, with 20 bases between them. This CDR3 region has 13 residues. CDR3: CASMSTLSPRQHF. The CDR3 coding sequence is TGTGCCAGCATGTCCACACTCAGCCCTAGACAGCATTTT.

The count of this clone is one. The genes are TRBV11-3 and TRBJ2-3; 10 bases are shared with TRBD2. The germline V gene has CDR1 SGHNT and CDR2 YENEEA. The junction had 4 bases not matched to a gene; V was cut back by 4 bases and J by 0 bases. CDR3 size: 16 residues. CDR3 sequence reads: CASSWGLASSTDTQYF. CDR3 coding DNA: TGTGCCAGCAGCTGGGGACTAGCGAGTAGCACAGATACGCAGTATTTT.

The chain joins TRBV15 to TRBJ2-7; D unclear. V was shortened by 0 bases and J by 4 bases, with 7 bases between the two germline ends. The germline V gene has CDR1 LNHNV and CDR2 YYDKDF (reference sequence). CDR3 length equals 13 residues. The CDR3 DNA reads as TGTGCCACCAGCAGAGACCACGTTTACGAGCAGTACTTC. Its protein product is CATSRDHVYEQYF.

The CDR3 nucleotides read TGTGCCAGTAGTGAGGCCAGGTCTAACTATGGCTACACCTTC. Residues: CASSEARSNYGYTF. This chain links TRBV19 with TRBJ1-2, with D hard to call. V lost 5 bases, J lost 0 bases, and 10 bases lay in between. Looked up from germline, CDR1 is LNHDA and CDR2 is SQIVND (reference sequence). The CDR3 length is 14 residues.

J is TRBJ2-7 and V is TRBV7-9; 10 bases map to TRBD2. The germline CDR1 and CDR2 sequences are SEHNR and FQNEAQ (reference sequence). The CDR3 consists of 15 residues. The ends lost 5 bases at V and 5 bases at J; junction bases unmatched: 9. The CDR3 sequence is CASSQTSGTGNEQYF. For the CDR3, the DNA is TGTGCCAGCAGCCAAACTAGCGGGACGGGGAACGAGCAGTACTTC.

The V and J genes are TRBV14 and TRBJ2-5; D gene unclear. V lost 1 base and J 5 bases, leaving 14 bases between the germline ends. The CDR3 sequence is 15 residues long. CDR1 is SGHDN, CDR2 FVKESK, per germline. The CDR3 coding sequence is TGTGCCAGCAGCCAAGCGATAGGGTATATCGAGACCCAGTACTTC. It translates to CASSQAIGYIETQYF.

CDR3 bases: TGTGCCAGCAGCTTAGGCGGGAGAGGCAATGAGCAGTTCTTC. Translating gives CASSLGGRGNEQFF. This chain connects TRBV7-9 to TRBJ2-1; 7 bases map to TRBD2. Looked up from germline, CDR1 is SEHNR and CDR2 is FQNEAQ (reference sequence). This CDR3 has 14 amino acids. Trimming at V came to 1 base and at J to 6 bases, leaving 3 bases not matched to a gene. The entire variable domain, with the rest obtained from reference TRBV7-9 and TRBJ2-1, is as follows: DTGVSQNPRHKITKRGQNVTFRCDPISEHNRLYWYRQTLGQGPEFLTYFQNEAQLEKSRLLSDRFSAERPKGSFSTLEIQRTEQGDSAMYLCASSLGGRGNEQFFGPGTRLTVL.

This clone appeared a single time. The chain uses TRBV18 and TRBJ2-1, with 9 bases matching TRBD1. There are 18 residues in the CDR3. Germline V gene lookup returns CDR1 KGHSH and CDR2 LQKENI. V shed 0 bases, J shed 2 bases, and the junction held 8 bases outside the gene matches. The CDR3 loop reads CASSPPRTGELTYNEQFF. The CDR3 nucleotides read TGTGCCAGCTCACCACCACGGACAGGGGAATTAACCTACAATGAGCAGTTCTTC.

The J gene is TRBJ2-1, the V gene TRBV3-1 (or the pseudogene TRBV3-2); 11 bases match TRBD2. Germline CDR1 is LGHDT and CDR2 is YNNKEL (reference sequence). Trimming took 3 bases from V and 6 from J; bases not matched to a gene: 7. CDR3 size: 16 residues. The CDR3: CASSHLTSGISNEQFF. The CDR3 DNA reads TGTGCCAGCAGCCACCTGACTAGCGGGATTTCCAATGAGCAGTTCTTC.

The chain has TRBV2 and TRBJ2-2; 9 nucleotides agree with TRBD2. Unmatched junction bases numbered 1, after V lost 7 bases and J lost 4 bases. The V gene's germline CDR1 is SNHLY and CDR2 FYNNEI. CDR3 length: 13 residues. The CDR3, as DNA: TGTGCCAGCAAGCGGGAGGTCACCGGGGAGCTGTTTTTT. Translation: CASKREVTGELFF.

The chain links TRBV6-5 to TRBJ2-2; the D gene could be TRBD1 or TRBD2 (5 bases each). V lost 7 bases, J lost 4 bases, and 13 bases lay in between. The CDR3 contains 14 residues. CDR1 is MNHEY and CDR2 is SVGAGI in the germline V gene. The CDR3 sequence: CASTTGPSTGELFF. The DNA for the CDR3 is TGTGCCAGCACCACGGGGCCCAGCACCGGGGAGCTGTTTTTT.

This chain joins TRBV5-8 and TRBJ1-1, with 7 bases that match TRBD1. With V trimmed by 3 bases and J by 1 base, 6 bases remained unmatched. CDR1 SGHTS and CDR2 YDEGEE come from the germline V gene. CDR3 length: 15 residues. Written as DNA, the CDR3 is TGTGCCAGCAGCTCTGGGACAGCCCAGAACACTGAAGCTTTCTTT. Translating gives CASSSGTAQNTEAFF.

The V gene is TRBV14, the J gene TRBJ1-1; D is undetermined. Trimming left V 0 bases short and J 6 bases short, with 14 bases between. The CDR3 is made up of 15 amino acids. The germline CDR1 and CDR2 sequences are SGHDN and FVKESK. The CDR3 nucleotides are TGTGCCAGCAGCCAAGATCCTTGGGGTAATTCTGAAGCTTTCTTT. Protein sequence: CASSQDPWGNSEAFF.

The chain recombines TRBV3-1 (or the pseudogene TRBV3-2) with TRBJ1-1, with a possible D match to TRBD1 (5 bases). V lost 4 bases to trimming and J lost 7 bases, with 19 bases between them. This CDR3 spans 15 amino acids. Germline CDR1 reads LGHDT; CDR2 reads YNNKEL (reference sequence). In DNA form, the CDR3 reads TGTGCCAGCAGCCTACACCAGGGAGCGGAGCGTGAAGCTTTCTTT. Translation: CASSLHQGAEREAFF.

The chain links TRBV5-4 to TRBJ2-7; 8 bases are shared with TRBD1. The junction had 7 bases not matched to a gene; V was cut back by 2 bases and J by 6 bases. Per the germline V gene, CDR1 is SGHNT and CDR2 is YYREEE (reference sequence). This CDR3 spans 14 amino acids. CDR3 in amino acids: CASSLSGQGLEQYF. In nucleotides, the CDR3 is TGTGCCAGCAGCTTATCCGGACAGGGACTCGAGCAGTACTTC.